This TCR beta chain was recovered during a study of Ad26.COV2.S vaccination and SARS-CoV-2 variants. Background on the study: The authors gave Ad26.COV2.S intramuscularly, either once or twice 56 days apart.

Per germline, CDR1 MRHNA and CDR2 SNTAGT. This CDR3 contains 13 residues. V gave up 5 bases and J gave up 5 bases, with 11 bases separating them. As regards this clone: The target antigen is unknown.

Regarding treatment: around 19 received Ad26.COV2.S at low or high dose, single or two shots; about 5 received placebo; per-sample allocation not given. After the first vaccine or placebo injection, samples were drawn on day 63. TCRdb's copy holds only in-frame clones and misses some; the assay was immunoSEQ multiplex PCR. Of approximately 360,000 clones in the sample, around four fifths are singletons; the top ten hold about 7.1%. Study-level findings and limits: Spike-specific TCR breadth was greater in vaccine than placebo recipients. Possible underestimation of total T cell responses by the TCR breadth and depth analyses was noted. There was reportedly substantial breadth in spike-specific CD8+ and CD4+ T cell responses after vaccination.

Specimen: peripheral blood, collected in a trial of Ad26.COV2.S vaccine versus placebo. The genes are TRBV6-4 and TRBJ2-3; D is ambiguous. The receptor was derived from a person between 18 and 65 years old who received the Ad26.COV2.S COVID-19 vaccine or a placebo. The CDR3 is CASSSQIGDTQYF. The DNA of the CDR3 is TGTGCCAGCAGTTCCCAGATAGGAGATACGCAGTATTTT.